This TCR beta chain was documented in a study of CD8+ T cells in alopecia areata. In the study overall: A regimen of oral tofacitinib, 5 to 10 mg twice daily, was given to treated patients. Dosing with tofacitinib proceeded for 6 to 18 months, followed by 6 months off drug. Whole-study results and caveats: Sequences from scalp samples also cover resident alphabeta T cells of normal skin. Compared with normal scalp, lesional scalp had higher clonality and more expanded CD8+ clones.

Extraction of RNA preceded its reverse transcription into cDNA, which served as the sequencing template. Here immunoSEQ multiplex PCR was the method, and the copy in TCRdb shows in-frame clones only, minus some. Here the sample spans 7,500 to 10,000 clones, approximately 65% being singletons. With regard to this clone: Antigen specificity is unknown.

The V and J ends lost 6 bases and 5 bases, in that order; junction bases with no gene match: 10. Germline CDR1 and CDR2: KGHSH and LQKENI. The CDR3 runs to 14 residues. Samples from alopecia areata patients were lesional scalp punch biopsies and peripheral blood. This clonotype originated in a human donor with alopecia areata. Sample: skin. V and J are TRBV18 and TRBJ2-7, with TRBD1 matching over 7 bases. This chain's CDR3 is CASSPSGQDDEQYF. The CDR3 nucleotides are TGTGCCAGCTCCCCCTCCGGACAGGACGACGAGCAGTACTTC.